Shown below are 17 T cell receptor beta chains from a single sample sequenced in a study of T cells after yellow fever vaccination. One entry per CDR3 protein, called by TCRdb with MiXCR from the 5' RACE reads. Of about 340,000 distinct CDR3 sequences listed, roughly 8.7% are singletons. The sample consisted of PBMCs, taken on the day of the first yellow fever vaccination. These receptors all stem from a man aged 18 to 35 who received the YFV17D yellow fever vaccine.

This clonotype was counted only a few times. V is TRBV13 and J is TRBJ2-5; unclear D gene. The CDR3 runs to 15 residues. Trimming removed 4 bases from V and 5 bases from J, with 17 bases in between. The germline V gene encodes CDR1 PRHDT and CDR2 FYEKMQ (reference sequence). The CDR3 nucleotides read TGTGCCAGCAGCTCCCGGGCCTCAAACCGGGAGACCCAGTACTTC. Its translation: CASSSRASNRETQYF.

This clonotype has ten or more counts. The V and J genes are TRBV7-2 and TRBJ2-3, with D possibly TRBD2 on 6 matching bases. V was trimmed by 5 bases and J by 1 base, leaving 16 bases between them. In germline, CDR1 is SGHTA, CDR2 FQGNSA. This CDR3 has 16 amino acids. CDR3 sequence (DNA): TGTGCCAGCAGCCCAGGCGGTCGCGGGGGCACAGATACGCAGTATTTT. Its translation is CASSPGGRGGTDTQYF.

This clonotype was detected many times. The CDR3, as DNA: TGTGCCAGCAGCTCCCCTAGGGAGGAGACCCAGTACTTC. Its translation: CASSSPREETQYF. The chain employs TRBV5-4 and TRBJ2-5, with D possibly being TRBD2 (5 bases). This CDR3 is 13 amino acids long. Trimming stripped 3 bases from V and 5 bases from J, with 11 bases between. Germline CDR1 SGHNT, CDR2 YYREEE (reference sequence).

This clonotype was counted at least ten times. The genes are TRBV27 and TRBJ2-3, with TRBD2 matching 7 bases. CDR3 size: 14 residues. With 6 bases clipped from V and 7 bases from J, the junction kept 10 bases outside the gene matches. Looked up from germline, CDR1 is MNHEY and CDR2 is SMNVEV (reference sequence). CDR3 in DNA: TGTGCCAGCAGCACTAGCGCCACGTTCAATACGCAGTATTTT. Translation: CASSTSATFNTQYF.

This clonotype occurred a few times. This rearrangement joins TRBV9 to TRBJ1-4; D unclear. The CDR3 has 15 residues. V gave up 4 bases and J gave up 5 bases, with 15 bases separating them. Per germline, CDR1 SGDLS and CDR2 YYNGEE. As DNA, the CDR3 is TGTGCCAGCAGCTTAAGTGACATCTCCAATGAAAAACTGTTTTTT. It specifies CASSLSDISNEKLFF.

This clonotype was seen only a few times. The rearrangement joins TRBV4-1 to TRBJ2-7; D is unresolved. The CDR3 has 14 amino acids. Trimming cost V 1 base and J 3 bases, with 10 bases left between them. CDR1 and CDR2 (germline): MGHRA, YSYEKL. The CDR3 here is CASSQGRQVYEQYF. In DNA, the CDR3 is TGCGCCAGCAGCCAAGGCCGGCAGGTCTACGAGCAGTACTTC.

The rearrangement joins TRBV9 to TRBJ1-1, with TRBD1 matching 7 bases. CDR3 size: 15 residues. CDR1 and CDR2 (germline): SGDLS, YYNGEE. V was clipped by 3 bases and J by 6 bases; unmatched bases: 11. DNA of the CDR3: TGTGCCAGCAGCGCCTCAGACAGGGTTGAAGCTGAAGCTTTCTTT. It specifies CASSASDRVEAEAFF.

In this sample, this clonotype turned up a few times. CDR3 DNA sequence: TGCGCCAGCAGCCGTCCCGGAGTCAACACTGAAGCTTTCTTT. It is translated as CASSRPGVNTEAFF. The chain uses TRBV4-1 and TRBJ1-1, with unresolved D. Germline V gives CDR1 MGHRA, CDR2 YSYEKL. CDR3 length: 14 amino acids. The ends were cut back, 4 bases at V and 2 bases at J, with 11 bases in the middle.

V is TRBV28 and J is TRBJ2-5, with D maybe TRBD2 (5 bases). V was trimmed by 6 bases and J by 0 bases, leaving 14 bases between them. Germline V gives CDR1 MDHEN, CDR2 SYDVKM. CDR3 length: 15 amino acids. In DNA, the CDR3 is TGTGCCAGCAGAAGCCCCCCCGGGGACCAAGAGACCCAGTACTTC. It is translated as CASRSPPGDQETQYF.

This clonotype was seen a handful of times. The chain recombines TRBV7-3 with TRBJ2-1; D is unresolved. Looked up from germline, CDR1 is SGHTA and CDR2 is FQGTGA. Trimming took 2 bases from V and 7 from J, leaving 18 bases between them. The CDR3 is made up of 16 amino acids. CDR3 DNA sequence: TGTGCCAGCAGCTTATACAGTCCCGGGTTTTATAATGAGCAGTTCTTC. Residues: CASSLYSPGFYNEQFF. Combining the CDR3 with reference TRBV7-3 and TRBJ2-1 gives the whole variable domain GAGVSQTPSNKVTEKGKYVELRCDPISGHTALYWYRQSLGQGPEFLIYFQGTGAADDSGLPNDRFFAVRPEGSVSTLKIQRTERGDSAVYLCASSLYSPGFYNEQFFGPGTRLTVL.

This clonotype was recorded a few times. The rearrangement links TRBV12-3 or TRBV12-4 to TRBJ1-1, with a weak D call TRBD1 (6 bases). The CDR3 has 14 residues. With 5 bases removed from V and 0 bases from J, the gap between germline ends came to 10 bases. The CDR3 region has the DNA TGTGCCAGCAGTCCCAGGGACATGAACACTGAAGCTTTCTTT. It specifies CASSPRDMNTEAFF.

This clonotype has only a few counts. It may be a read error: a sequence one base away is much more abundant. The chain uses TRBV10-1 and TRBJ1-2, with D unclear. CDR1 WNHNN and CDR2 SYGVQD come from the germline V gene (reference sequence). The CDR3 length is 12 residues. The V end was cut by 3 bases, the J end by 4 bases, with 6 bases between. The CDR3: CASSDSGYGYTF. CDR3 bases: TGCGCCAGCAGTGATTCAGGCTATGGCTACACCTTC.

This clonotype has only a few counts. The rearrangement joins TRBV10-3 to TRBJ2-5; 10 bases are a match to TRBD2. The length of the CDR3 is 15 residues. Unmatched junction bases numbered 5, after V lost 6 bases and J lost 1 base. The germline V gene has CDR1 ENHRY and CDR2 SYGVKD. The CDR3 nucleotides are TGTGCCATCAGGGTAGCGGGGGGACCCCAAGAGACCCAGTACTTC. Amino acids: CAIRVAGGPQETQYF.

The V call is TRBV7-3, the J call TRBJ2-5; D unclear. Trimming cost V 6 bases and J 5 bases, with 10 bases left between them. Germline V lookup: CDR1 SGHTA, CDR2 FQGTGA. This CDR3 has 12 residues. As DNA, the CDR3 is TGTGCCAGCAGGTCGGGCTCGGAGACCCAGTACTTC. Amino acids: CASRSGSETQYF.

This chain uses TRBV11-2 with TRBJ1-6; D is undetermined. V dropped 2 bases and J dropped 5 bases, with 19 bases sitting between them. CDR1 and CDR2 (germline): SGHAT, FQNNGV. The CDR3 runs 18 residues. The CDR3 nucleotides are TGTGCCAGCAGCTTATGGGATTACGCTTCAAGGGATAATTCACCCCTCCACTTT. It translates to CASSLWDYASRDNSPLHF.

This clonotype has a handful of counts. The chain is built from TRBV7-6 and TRBJ1-4; TRBD1 matches at 9 bases. V was clipped by 5 bases and J by 7 bases; unmatched bases: 8. The CDR3 totals 15 residues. The germline gives CDR1 SGHVS, CDR2 FNYEAQ. The CDR3 region has the DNA TGTGCCAGCAGCGTAATGGCGACAGGGGGTGAAAAACTGTTTTTT. This gives the protein CASSVMATGGEKLFF.

This clonotype was seen a handful of times. This rearrangement joins TRBV11-2 to TRBJ1-6; TRBD1 matches 9 bases. CDR1 and CDR2 from the germline V gene are SGHAT and FQNNGV. CDR3 length: 21 residues. Germline trimming cut 4 bases from V and 0 bases from J; bases unmatched to any gene: 16. The CDR3 sequence: CASSYRTGRTGDPSYNSPLHF. The DNA for the CDR3 is TGTGCCAGCAGCTACCGGACGGGGAGGACAGGGGACCCCTCCTATAATTCACCCCTCCACTTT.